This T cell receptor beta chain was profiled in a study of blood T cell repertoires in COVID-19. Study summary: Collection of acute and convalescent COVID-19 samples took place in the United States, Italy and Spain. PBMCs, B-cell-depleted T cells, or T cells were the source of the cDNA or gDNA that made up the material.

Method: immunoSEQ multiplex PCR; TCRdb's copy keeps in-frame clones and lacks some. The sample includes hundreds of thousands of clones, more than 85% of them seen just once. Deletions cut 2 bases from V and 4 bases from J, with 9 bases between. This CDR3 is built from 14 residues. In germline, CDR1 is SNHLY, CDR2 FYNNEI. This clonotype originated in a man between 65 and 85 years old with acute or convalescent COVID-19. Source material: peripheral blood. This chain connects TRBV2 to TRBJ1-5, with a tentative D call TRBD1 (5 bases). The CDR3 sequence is CASSEQTENQPQHF. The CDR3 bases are TGTGCCAGCAGTGAACAGACAGAAAATCAGCCCCAGCATTTT.